A selection of T cell receptor beta chains follows, all from one sample in a study of PD-L1 blockade in urothelial cancer. Generated by immunoSEQ multiplex PCR, the TCRdb table keeps only in-frame clones and is missing some. The data show some 48,000 clones, with about 86% seen just once and more than 9% held by the top ten. This sample comprised PBMCs, obtained around atezolizumab (anti-PD-L1) treatment. These receptor sequences come from a man in his sixties with urothelial cancer. Each CDR3 is given with its conserved first and last residue. The D gene is left open where the match is weak. Clone sizes are given selectively: once, few, many, or a class where the clone is expanded.

NA | TRBJ2-1 | NA | TRBV10-2 | CASSRGGASYNEQFF | TGCGCCAGCAGCCGTGGGGGGGCCTCCTACAATGAGCAGTTCTTC
NA | TRBJ2-1 | TRBD2 | TRBV18 | CASSPPRLAGPYNEQFF | TGTGCCAGCTCACCACCTAGACTAGCGGGGCCCTACAATGAGCAGTTCTTC
NA | TRBJ1-4 | NA | TRBV10-2 | CASRPGGEGVWKLFF | TGCGCCTCACGACCGGGGGGCGAAGGGGTTTGGAAACTGTTTTTT
NA | TRBJ2-3 | TRBD2 | TRBV13 | CASSFKAGGSTDTQYF | TGTGCCAGCAGCTTTAAAGCGGGGGGTTCCACAGATACGCAGTATTTT
once | TRBJ2-7 | TRBD2 | TRBV2 | CASSVGGGAYEQYF | TGTGCCAGCAGTGTCGGGGGGGGAGCCTACGAGCAGTACTTC
NA | TRBJ2-1 | TRBD1 | TRBV6-4 | CASSAGTGGYREQFF | TGTGCCAGCAGCGCCGGGACAGGGGGCTATAGAGAGCAGTTCTTC
NA | TRBJ1-1 | NA | TRBV4-2 | CASSRTGQMNTEAFF | TGTGCCAGCAGCCGAACCGGACAGATGAACACTGAAGCTTTCTTT
NA | TRBJ2-2 | TRBD2 | TRBV29-1 | CSAQLAGGPGGTGELFF | TGCAGCGCACAACTAGCGGGGGGGCCGGGAGGCACCGGGGAGCTGTTTTTT
NA | TRBJ2-3 | TRBD2 | TRBV9 | CASSVAGGHTTDTQYF | TGTGCCAGCAGCGTAGCGGGGGGGCATACCACAGATACGCAGTATTTT
once | TRBJ2-7 | TRBD1 | TRBV27 | CASSPFRQGVNGLPGEQYF | TGTGCCAGCAGCCCCTTCCGACAGGGCGTAAATGGCCTGCCCGGGGAGCAGTACTTC
NA | TRBJ2-5 | NA | TRBV6-5 | CASSSTGGPETQYF | TGTGCCAGCAGTTCTACTGGGGGCCCAGAGACCCAGTACTTC
NA | TRBJ1-5 | TRBD1 | TRBV11-2 | CASSFGRGTNQPQHF | TGTGCCAGCAGTTTCGGCAGGGGGACAAATCAGCCCCAGCATTTT
NA | TRBJ2-3 | NA | TRBV5-8 | CASSLEAQSTDTQYF | TGTGCCAGCAGCTTGGAGGCACAGAGCACAGATACGCAGTATTTT
NA | TRBJ2-5 | TRBD2 | TRBV2 | CASSWTSGVETQYF | TGTGCCAGCAGTTGGACTAGCGGGGTCGAGACCCAGTACTTC
NA | TRBJ2-1 | TRBD2 | TRBV4-3 | CASSQDILAGAREQFF | TGCGCCAGCAGCCAAGATATACTAGCGGGGGCCAGAGAGCAGTTCTTC